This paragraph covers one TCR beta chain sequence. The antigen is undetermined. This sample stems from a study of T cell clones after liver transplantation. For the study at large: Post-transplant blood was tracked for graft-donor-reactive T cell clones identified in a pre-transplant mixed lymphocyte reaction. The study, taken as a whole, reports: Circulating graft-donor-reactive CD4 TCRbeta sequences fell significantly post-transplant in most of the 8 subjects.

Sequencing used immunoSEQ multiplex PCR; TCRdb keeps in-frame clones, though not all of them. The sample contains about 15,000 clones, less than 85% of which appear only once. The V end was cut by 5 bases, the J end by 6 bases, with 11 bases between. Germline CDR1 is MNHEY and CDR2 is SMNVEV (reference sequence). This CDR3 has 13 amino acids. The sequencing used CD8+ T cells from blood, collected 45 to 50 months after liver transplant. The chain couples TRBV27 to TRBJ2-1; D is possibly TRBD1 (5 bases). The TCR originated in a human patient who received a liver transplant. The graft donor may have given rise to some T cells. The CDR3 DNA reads TGTGCCAGCAGTCCCAGACAGCGCAATGAGCAGTTCTTC. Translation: CASSPRQRNEQFF.